This entry is about one T cell receptor beta chain. Its antigen is not known. At the DNA level, this CDR3 is encoded by other sequences in the same sample as well. This specimen belongs to a study of shared clonotypes between healthy human individuals. General study findings and limits: The naive CD4 repertoires of a handful of donors were compared, and around 5% of clonotypes were shared. Relative to their counterparts shared across all four donors, non-shared clonotypes exhibited diminished generation probabilities.

Each subset's genomic DNA was split evenly across several immunoSEQ plates. Repertoires were generated with immunoSEQ multiplex PCR, while TCRdb's copy carries only in-frame clones and drops some. The sample includes approximately 1,000,000 clones, around three quarters of them seen just once. Germline-derived CDR1 and CDR2 are SGHRS and YFSETQ. V was cut by 0 bases and J by 4 bases, with 7 bases left in between. CDR3 size: 14 residues. The chain uses TRBV5-1 and TRBJ2-2; D is unresolved. Sequenced sample: memory CD4+ T cells from PBMCs. Subset of the sample: CD45RA-negative fraction. This clonotype was obtained from a man aged 18 to 29 in good health. Some clones in this sample may be carry-over from other donors' samples. The CDR3 region has the DNA TGCGCCAGCAGCTTGGGGCTCGGCACCGGGGAGCTGTTTTTT. Protein product: CASSLGLGTGELFF. Using reference TRBV5-1 and TRBJ2-2 for the parts outside the CDR3, the full variable domain is KAGVTQTPRYLIKTRGQQVTLSCSPISGHRSVSWYQQTPGQGLQFLFEYFSETQRNKGNFPGRFSGRQFSNSRSEMNVSTLELGDSALYLCASSLGLGTGELFFGEGSRLTVL.